These T cell receptor beta chains were read from a single sample in a study of blood T cell repertoires in COVID-19. Sequencing was performed with immunoSEQ multiplex PCR; in TCRdb, only in-frame clones are kept and a portion is missing. The sample consists of hundreds of thousands of clones, roughly 87% of them appearing once. The sequencing input was PBMCs or T cells enriched from blood (not recorded which). The receptors were gathered from a woman aged 25 to 39 who had recovered from COVID-19. Both conserved end residues are part of each CDR3. A D gene is named only where the DNA matches it firmly. Size is omitted from some rows. Given values are once, few, many or a class for expanded clones.

>TRBD1|TRBV12-3/TRBV12-4|-|TRBJ1-6
CASTTGQTALHF
TGTGCCAGCACTACGGGACAGACGGCGCTCCACTTT
>-|TRBV5-1|-|TRBJ2-5
CASSLQGQETQYF
TGCGCCAGCAGCTTACAGGGACAAGAGACCCAGTACTTC
>TRBD2|TRBV19|-|TRBJ2-3
CASSFGGGPDTQYF
TGTGCCAGTAGTTTTGGCGGGGGGCCAGATACGCAGTATTTT
>-|TRBV19|-|TRBJ1-5
CASRHHRTTNQPQHF
TGTGCCAGTAGGCATCACAGGACAACAAATCAGCCCCAGCATTTT
>-|TRBV6-2/TRBV6-3|-|TRBJ2-3
CASSHGGDTDTQYF
TGTGCCAGCAGTCACGGAGGGGACACAGATACGCAGTATTTT
>TRBD2|TRBV4-1|-|TRBJ2-3
CASSLIRGGTDTQYF
TGCGCCAGCAGCCTAATACGGGGGGGCACAGATACGCAGTATTTT
>TRBD1|TRBV10-1|-|TRBJ2-7
CASSDHQTGSHEQYF
TGCGCCAGCAGTGACCATCAGACAGGGTCCCACGAGCAGTACTTC
>TRBD1|TRBV5-4|-|TRBJ2-7
CASSGTGIAYEQYF
TGTGCCAGCAGCGGGACAGGGATCGCCTACGAGCAGTACTTC
>TRBD1|TRBV6-1|-|TRBJ2-2
CASSESGTGGELFF
TGTGCCAGCAGTGAGTCCGGGACAGGCGGGGAGCTGTTTTTT
>TRBD1|TRBV7-9|-|TRBJ2-2
CASGPHRGDTGELFF
TGTGCCAGCGGACCGCACAGGGGGGACACCGGGGAGCTGTTTTTT
>TRBD1|TRBV7-7|-|TRBJ1-4
CASSTDSDRGEINEKLFF
TGTGCCAGCAGCACCGACTCGGACAGGGGTGAAATTAATGAAAAACTGTTTTTT
>-|TRBV19|-|TRBJ2-7
CASTLPQVVYEQYF
TGTGCCAGTACCCTCCCCCAGGTTGTCTACGAGCAGTACTTC
>TRBD1|TRBV2|-|TRBJ2-7
CASSEGQSEQYF
TGTGCCAGCAGTGAGGGACAGTCCGAGCAGTACTTC
>TRBD1|TRBV3-1/TRBV3-2|-|TRBJ2-6
CASSPGPGQVLFSGANVLTF
TGTGCCAGCAGCCCGGGCCCGGGACAGGTCCTATTCTCTGGGGCCAACGTCCTGACTTTC
>TRBD1|TRBV6-4|-|TRBJ2-4
CASRRPGQGSNIQYF
TGTGCCAGCCGCCGCCCGGGACAGGGGTCTAACATTCAGTACTTC
>TRBD1|TRBV19|-|TRBJ1-2
CASSPGQGLGYTF
TGTGCCAGTAGTCCGGGACAGGGGTTAGGCTACACCTTC
>TRBD2|TRBV30|few|TRBJ2-1
CAWSGSSGGPINEQFF
TGTGCCTGGAGCGGTTCTAGCGGGGGCCCTATCAATGAGCAGTTCTTC
>TRBD1|TRBV2|-|TRBJ1-2
CASSPMGQGENGYTF
TGTGCCAGCAGCCCCATGGGACAGGGAGAGAATGGCTACACCTTC
>TRBD1|TRBV5-1|-|TRBJ1-2
CASSLTGTGGYGYTF
TGCGCCAGCAGCTTGACCGGGACAGGGGGCTATGGCTACACCTTC
>-|TRBV2|-|TRBJ1-1
CASNKGVMNTEAFF
TGTGCCAGCAACAAGGGAGTCATGAACACTGAAGCTTTCTTT
>-|TRBV6-5|-|TRBJ2-3
CASSYLFSTDTQYF
TGTGCCAGCAGTTACCTCTTCTCCACAGATACGCAGTATTTT
>-|TRBV5-1|once|TRBJ2-1
CASSLEQFLNEQFF
TGCGCCAGCAGCTTGGAACAGTTTCTTAATGAGCAGTTCTTC
>-|TRBV11-3|-|TRBJ2-3
CASSLETGQGGDTQYF
TGTGCCAGCAGCTTAGAGACCGGACAGGGAGGGGATACGCAGTATTTT
>-|TRBV15|-|TRBJ1-4
CATSRDSPPANEKLFF
TGTGCCACCAGCAGAGATTCGCCCCCAGCTAATGAAAAACTGTTTTTT
>-|TRBV24-1|-|TRBJ2-4
CATSDTRALGDRNIQYF
TGTGCCACCAGTGATACCCGGGCCCTAGGGGATAGAAACATTCAGTACTTC
>-|TRBV6-5|-|TRBJ2-7
CASSRGYEQYF
TGTGCCAGCAGCAGGGGATACGAGCAGTACTTC
>TRBD1|TRBV30|-|TRBJ1-3
CAWSVKGTGVGNTIYF
TGTGCCTGGAGTGTAAAGGGGACAGGGGTTGGAAACACCATATATTTT
>TRBD1|TRBV2|-|TRBJ2-1
CASRGGQGNEQFF
TGTGCCAGCAGGGGGGGACAGGGCAATGAGCAGTTCTTC
>-|TRBV14|-|TRBJ1-2
CASSQVGMEDFGYTF
TGTGCCAGCAGCCAAGTAGGGATGGAGGATTTTGGCTACACCTTC
>TRBD1|TRBV7-6|-|TRBJ1-5
CASSLGSPTGPGQPQHF
TGTGCCAGCAGCTTAGGGTCTCCGACAGGGCCAGGGCAGCCCCAGCATTTT
>TRBD2|TRBV5-1|-|TRBJ2-2
CASAPLAGPPTGELFF
TGCGCCAGCGCCCCGCTAGCGGGGCCTCCCACCGGGGAGCTGTTTTTT
>-|TRBV5-6|-|TRBJ1-2
CASSLETRLDSIGYGYTF
TGTGCCAGCAGCTTGGAAACCCGATTGGACAGTATCGGCTATGGCTACACCTTC
>-|TRBV6-5|-|TRBJ1-4
CASSRPGGALEKLFF
TGTGCCAGCAGCAGACCGGGAGGGGCGCTTGAAAAACTGTTTTTT
>TRBD1|TRBV7-9|-|TRBJ1-3
CASTRPGGQGLHTIYF
TGTGCCAGCACCCGACCCGGGGGACAGGGGCTGCACACCATATATTTT
>-|TRBV6-5|-|TRBJ1-3
CASSIFRASGNTIYF
TGTGCCAGCAGTATTTTCAGGGCCTCCGGAAACACCATATATTTT
>-|TRBV9|-|TRBJ2-7
CASSVGDSSYEQYF
TGTGCCAGCAGCGTAGGAGACAGCTCCTACGAGCAGTACTTC
>TRBD2|TRBV19|once|TRBJ2-1
CASSRGGGSYNEQFF
TGTGCCAGTAGTAGAGGCGGGGGCTCCTACAATGAGCAGTTCTTC
>-|TRBV27|-|TRBJ1-2
CASSSDRTRSRNGYTF
TGTGCCAGCAGTTCAGACAGGACCCGGAGCCGAAATGGCTACACCTTC
>-|TRBV15|few|TRBJ1-5
CATSRARGGQPQHF
TGTGCCACCAGCAGAGCTAGGGGGGGTCAGCCCCAGCATTTT
>-|TRBV27|-|TRBJ1-1
CASSLSRVNTEAFF
TGTGCCAGCAGTTTAAGCAGGGTGAACACTGAAGCTTTCTTT
>TRBD1|TRBV5-1|-|TRBJ1-2
CASSPTGELEGYTF
TGCGCCAGCAGCCCGACAGGGGAATTGGAGGGCTACACCTTC
>-|TRBV6-8|-|TRBJ1-6
CASSYVGSYNSPLHF
TGTGCCAGCAGTTACGTCGGGTCCTATAATTCACCCCTCCACTTT
>TRBD2|TRBV6-5|-|TRBJ2-5
CASSYSGTSAETQYF
TGTGCCAGCAGTTACTCAGGGACTAGCGCTGAGACCCAGTACTTC
>-|TRBV28|-|TRBJ2-2
CASRSRVANTGELFF
TGTGCCAGCAGATCCCGGGTTGCGAACACCGGGGAGCTGTTTTTT
>TRBD1|TRBV28|-|TRBJ2-2
CASSSLGQANTGELFF
TGTGCCAGCAGTTCGCTGGGACAGGCGAACACCGGGGAGCTGTTTTTT
>TRBD1|TRBV7-9|-|TRBJ2-7
CASSFSWTGATEQYF
TGTGCCAGCAGCTTCTCCTGGACAGGGGCGACAGAGCAGTACTTC
>TRBD1|TRBV28|-|TRBJ1-6
CATIPGQIFNSPLHF
TGTGCCACCATACCGGGACAGATCTTTAATTCACCCCTCCACTTT